These T cell receptor beta chains were read from a single sample in a study of shared clonotypes between healthy human individuals. Using immunoSEQ multiplex PCR, the repertoire was profiled, and TCRdb retains in-frame clones only, with some absent. The sample shows more than 450,000 clones, around 74% of them seen only once. Sequenced sample: PBMCs. The origin of the receptors is a woman between 35 and 50 years old in good health. Some clones in this sample may be carry-over from other donors' samples. CDR3s include the opening cysteine and the closing phenylalanine or tryptophan. The order of the fields is CDR3 length, V gene, clone size, D gene, J gene, CDR3 protein, CDR3 DNA. A D gene is named only where the DNA matches it firmly. Size values are once, few and many counts, or a class for expanded clones, and some rows have none.

CDR3 length: 16; V gene: TRBV7-9; clone size: many; D gene: TRBD2; J gene: TRBJ2-3; CDR3 protein: CASSLSLAGAVDTQYF; CDR3 DNA: TGTGCCAGCAGCTTAAGCCTAGCGGGAGCGGTAGATACGCAGTATTTT
CDR3 length: 18; V gene: TRBV21-1; clone size: once; D gene: .; J gene: TRBJ2-2; CDR3 protein: CASSKFCRREGHTGELFF; CDR3 DNA: TGTGCCAGCAGCAAGTTTTGTCGGCGGGAGGGCCACACCGGGGAGCTGTTTTTT
CDR3 length: 15; V gene: TRBV29-1; clone size: .; D gene: TRBD1; J gene: TRBJ2-7; CDR3 protein: CSVSSGTGALYEQYF; CDR3 DNA: TGCAGCGTCAGCTCCGGGACAGGGGCCCTTTACGAGCAGTACTTC
CDR3 length: 17; V gene: TRBV28; clone size: .; D gene: TRBD1; J gene: TRBJ2-7; CDR3 protein: CASSFPGQGPGSSEQYF; CDR3 DNA: TGTGCCAGCAGTTTTCCGGGACAGGGTCCGGGGTCCTCCGAGCAGTACTTC
CDR3 length: 14; V gene: TRBV29-1; clone size: .; D gene: TRBD2; J gene: TRBJ2-2; CDR3 protein: CSGGLAGGSGELFF; CDR3 DNA: TGCAGCGGGGGACTAGCGGGAGGGTCCGGGGAGCTGTTTTTT
CDR3 length: 19; V gene: TRBV4-2; clone size: .; D gene: .; J gene: TRBJ2-3; CDR3 protein: CASSQEKGLRTASTDTQYF; CDR3 DNA: TGTGCCAGCAGCCAAGAAAAAGGTTTAAGGACGGCTAGCACAGATACGCAGTATTTT
CDR3 length: 17; V gene: TRBV30; clone size: .; D gene: TRBD1; J gene: TRBJ2-5; CDR3 protein: CAWSVRRTGQGAETQYF; CDR3 DNA: TGTGCCTGGAGTGTACGACGCACGGGACAGGGAGCCGAGACCCAGTACTTC
CDR3 length: 17; V gene: TRBV30; clone size: .; D gene: TRBD2; J gene: TRBJ2-4; CDR3 protein: CAWSVPSSGIQVNIQYF; CDR3 DNA: TGTGCCTGGAGTGTACCGTCTAGCGGCATTCAGGTAAACATTCAGTACTTC
CDR3 length: 16; V gene: TRBV7-9; clone size: .; D gene: .; J gene: TRBJ2-1; CDR3 protein: CASSPRGTNSYNEQFF; CDR3 DNA: TGTGCCAGCAGCCCTCGAGGGACCAACTCCTACAATGAGCAGTTCTTC
CDR3 length: 14; V gene: TRBV28; clone size: once; D gene: .; J gene: TRBJ2-1; CDR3 protein: CASRPGSSYNEQFF; CDR3 DNA: TGTGCCAGCAGGCCTGGAAGCTCCTACAATGAGCAGTTCTTC